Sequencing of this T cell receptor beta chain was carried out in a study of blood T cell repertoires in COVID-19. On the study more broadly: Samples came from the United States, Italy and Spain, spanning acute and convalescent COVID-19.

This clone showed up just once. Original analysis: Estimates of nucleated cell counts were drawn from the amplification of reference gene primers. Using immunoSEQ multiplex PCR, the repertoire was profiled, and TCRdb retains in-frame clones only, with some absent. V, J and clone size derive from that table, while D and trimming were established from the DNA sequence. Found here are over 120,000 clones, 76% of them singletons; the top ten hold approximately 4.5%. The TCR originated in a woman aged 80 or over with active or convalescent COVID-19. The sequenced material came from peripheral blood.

For the CDR3, the DNA is TGTGCCAGCAGTGTCCAGGGCCCTGGAAACACCATATATTTT. Translating it yields CASSVQGPGNTIYF. The chain combines TRBV25-1 with TRBJ1-3; D is perhaps TRBD1 (5 bases). This CDR3 is built from 14 residues. Germline CDR1 and CDR2: MGHDK and SYGVNS. V gave up 4 bases and J gave up 2 bases, with 9 bases separating them.